Listed below are T cell receptor beta chains from one sample, sequenced in a study of CD8 T cells in Susac syndrome. Each CDR3 protein gets one entry after TCRdb re-called the immunoSEQ multiplex PCR reads with MiXCR. The table lists around 69,000 distinct CDR3 sequences, around 93% of them singletons. The sample taken for sequencing was CD8+ T cells from PBMCs. All receptors derive from a human donor with Susac syndrome. The CDR3 runs from the conserved cysteine through the conserved F or W. The D gene is left open where the match is weak. Expanded clones are given a class, and other clones once, few, many or no size at all.

TRBV12-3/TRBV12-4	.	.	TRBJ2-7	TGTGCCAGCAGTTTGGGACTCGCCTACGAGCAGTACTTC	CASSLGLAYEQYF
TRBV28	.	.	TRBJ1-1	TGTGCCAGCAGTTTAGGGGCGACTGAAGCTTTCTTT	CASSLGATEAFF
TRBV4-1	.	.	TRBJ1-5	TGCGCCAGCAGCCAAGATCGAGGGCACCAGCCCCAGCATTTT	CASSQDRGHQPQHF
TRBV28	.	TRBD2	TRBJ2-7	TGTGCCAGCAGTTGGGAGACTAGCGGGCCCCGCGGCGACGAGCAGTACTTC	CASSWETSGPRGDEQYF
TRBV3-1	.	.	TRBJ1-1	TGTGCCAGCAGCCAACTCCGAGGTGAAGCTTTCTTT	CASSQLRGEAFF
TRBV7-9	.	.	TRBJ2-5	TGTGCCAGCAGCTTATCCGGAACCCAAGAGACCCAGTACTTC	CASSLSGTQETQYF
TRBV19	.	.	TRBJ2-3	TGTGCCAGTAAACGGCCTAGCACAGATACGCAGTATTTT	CASKRPSTDTQYF
TRBV7-2	.	TRBD1	TRBJ2-6	TGTGCCAGCAGCTTCAGGGGGTCTGGGGCCAACGTCCTGACTTTC	CASSFRGSGANVLTF
TRBV27	.	.	TRBJ1-1	TGTGCCAGCAGTTTTCAGGAGGTAGGTAGGGCAGGCACTGAAGCTTTCTTT	CASSFQEVGRAGTEAFF
TRBV19	.	.	TRBJ1-5	TGTGCCAGTAGTCCGACGGGCGCGGGCAATCAGCCCCAGCATTTT	CASSPTGAGNQPQHF
TRBV29-1	.	.	TRBJ2-7	TGCAGCGTTGAGTACAGGGAGTCCTACGAGCAGTACTTC	CSVEYRESYEQYF
TRBV29-1	.	.	TRBJ1-2	TGCAGCGTCGCGGGACCCACGGTCTATGGCTACACCTTC	CSVAGPTVYGYTF
TRBV3-1	.	TRBD1	TRBJ1-2	TGTGCCAGCAGCGCCCGGACAGGAGCCTCTATTCATGGCTACACCTTC	CASSARTGASIHGYTF
TRBV5-1	.	TRBD1	TRBJ1-1	TGCGCCAGCAGCGCGGGACAGGTAAACACTGAAGCTTTCTTT	CASSAGQVNTEAFF
TRBV7-9	once	.	TRBJ2-3	TGTGCCAGCAGCTTAGCGCAGGGGACTTATCAAACTAGCACAGATACGCAGTATTTT	CASSLAQGTYQTSTDTQYF
TRBV27	.	TRBD1	TRBJ2-1	TGTGCCAGCAGTTGGATGAGGACAGGGAAACGTCTCTACAATGAGCAGTTCTTC	CASSWMRTGKRLYNEQFF
TRBV6-2/TRBV6-3	.	.	TRBJ2-2	TGTGCCAGCAGTTACGTCGGGGGACAGCCGAACACCGGGGAGCTGTTTTTT	CASSYVGGQPNTGELFF
TRBV28	.	TRBD1	TRBJ2-7	TGTGCCAGCCGATTTGGACAGGAAACCTACGAGCAGTACTTC	CASRFGQETYEQYF
TRBV6-2/TRBV6-3	.	TRBD1	TRBJ2-7	TGTGCCAGCAAAAGCCCCGGGACAGGGATCTACGAGCAGTACTTC	CASKSPGTGIYEQYF
TRBV2	.	TRBD2	TRBJ2-1	TGTGCCAGCAGTGAGGGACTAGCGGGCTCCTACAATGAGCAGTTCTTC	CASSEGLAGSYNEQFF
TRBV12-3/TRBV12-4	once	.	TRBJ1-5	TGTGCCAGCAGTTTCGTGCTTTCTAGCAATCAGCCCCAGCATTTT	CASSFVLSSNQPQHF
TRBV5-6	.	.	TRBJ1-6	TGTGCCAGCAGCTCCTCGGGTTCACCCCTCCACTTT	CASSSSGSPLHF
TRBV4-1	.	TRBD1	TRBJ2-7	TGCGCCAGCAGCCCCGCAGGGGGTAGCTCCTACGAGCAGTACTTC	CASSPAGGSSYEQYF
TRBV11-2	once	.	TRBJ1-2	TGTGCCAGCAGCGAGGAAAACTATGGCTACACCTTC	CASSEENYGYTF
TRBV7-7	.	.	TRBJ2-1	TGTGCCAGCAGCGGGACCGGGAGTGGGGAGCAGTTCTTC	CASSGTGSGEQFF
TRBV12-3/TRBV12-4	once	.	TRBJ1-1	TGTGCCAGCAGTTTAACATCGGCCCCTATGAACACTGAAGCTTTCTTT	CASSLTSAPMNTEAFF
TRBV24-1	.	TRBD1	TRBJ1-3	TGTGCCTCGGATGGGACACAGGGGTACTCTGGAAACACCATATATTTT	CASDGTQGYSGNTIYF
TRBV11-2	.	.	TRBJ1-4	TGTGCCAGCAGCTGGCGCGGCCGCCCGGGAGAAAAACTGTTTTTT	CASSWRGRPGEKLFF
TRBV5-1	.	.	TRBJ1-1	TGCGCCAGCAGCCTCGGGGGGGGCGGGCACACTGAAGCTTTCTTT	CASSLGGGGHTEAFF
TRBV12-3/TRBV12-4	.	.	TRBJ2-2	TGTGCCAGCAGTCTAGGGGTGGCCGGGGAGCTGTTTTTT	CASSLGVAGELFF
TRBV3-1	.	.	TRBJ2-1	TGTGCCAGCAGCCTACGAGGGTTATACAATGAGCAGTTCTTC	CASSLRGLYNEQFF
TRBV2	.	TRBD2	TRBJ2-1	TGTGCCAGCATTCGTGCGGGGGGGAGGGATGAGCAGTTCTTC	CASIRAGGRDEQFF
TRBV29-1	once	.	TRBJ1-3	TGCAGCGTTGATCCGGACGGAGGAAACACCATATATTTT	CSVDPDGGNTIYF
TRBV30	.	.	TRBJ2-3	TGTGCCTGGAGCCCCGGGTTATCCACAGATACGCAGTATTTT	CAWSPGLSTDTQYF
TRBV2	.	TRBD2	TRBJ2-1	TGTGCCAGCAGTGTTAGCCTAGCGGGGGCCGGGCGGGAGGAGCAGTTCTTC	CASSVSLAGAGREEQFF
TRBV5-6	.	.	TRBJ2-3	TGTGCCAGCAGCGCTAGCGGCACAGATACGCAGTATTTT	CASSASGTDTQYF
TRBV30	.	TRBD1	TRBJ2-2	TGTGCCTGGAGTGACTACATACCCTGGGACAGGGCGAACACCGGGGAGCTGTTTTTT	CAWSDYIPWDRANTGELFF
TRBV20-1	.	.	TRBJ1-6	TGCAGTGCTAGAACCTCCTTGACAGCGGGGTATTCACCCCTCCACTTT	CSARTSLTAGYSPLHF
TRBV7-3	.	TRBD1	TRBJ1-1	TGTGCCAGCAACACAGGGGGATCGTCTGAAGCTTTCTTT	CASNTGGSSEAFF
TRBV23-1	once	TRBD1	TRBJ1-5	TGCGCCAGCAGTCCCCCTAGCGGGGACAGAAGTCATAGCAATCAGCCCCAGCATTTT	CASSPPSGDRSHSNQPQHF
TRBV3-1	.	.	TRBJ2-2	TGTGCCAGCAGCCAAGTTCCGGGCACCGGGGAGCTGTTTTTT	CASSQVPGTGELFF
TRBV7-9	.	.	TRBJ1-3	TGTGCCAGCTCTCGGTCCTCTGGAAACACCATATATTTT	CASSRSSGNTIYF
TRBV11-1	.	TRBD2	TRBJ2-5	TGTGCCAGCAGCTCGACTAGCGGGGAGCCAGAGACCCAGTACTTC	CASSSTSGEPETQYF
TRBV5-1	.	TRBD1	TRBJ2-5	TGCGCCAGCAGCTCAACGGACAGGTCGATGGAGACCCAGTACTTC	CASSSTDRSMETQYF
TRBV27	.	.	TRBJ2-3	TGTGCCAGCAGTCCCCCCGTGCCATCGCGGGAAGATACGCAGTATTTT	CASSPPVPSREDTQYF